This TCR beta chain was recorded in a study of T cell responses to AZD1222 COVID-19 vaccine. Regarding this clone: Its target is unknown.

Sequencing was performed with immunoSEQ multiplex PCR; in TCRdb, only in-frame clones are kept and a portion is missing. The sample lists 130,000 or so clones, around 84% occurring once. Germline V gene sequence: CDR1 SGHTA, CDR2 FQGNSA. Trimming took 5 bases from V and 1 from J, leaving 8 bases between them. The CDR3 totals 13 residues. Study-level points and caveats: Most donors were white British and more were female, and clonal diversity was possibly underestimated.

This material consisted of peripheral blood, taken 28 days after the second AZD1222 dose. The clonotype was recovered from an adult who received the AZD1222 COVID-19 vaccine. This rearrangement joins TRBV7-2 to TRBJ2-5; D not resolved. The CDR3 protein is CASSINFQETQYF. CDR3 coding DNA: TGTGCCAGCAGCATAAACTTCCAAGAGACCCAGTACTTC. Based on the CDR3 plus reference TRBV7-2 and TRBJ2-5, the full variable domain is GAGVSQSPSNKVTEKGKDVELRCDPISGHTALYWYRQSLGQGLEFLIYFQGNSAPDKSGLPSDRFSAERTGGSVSTLTIQRTQQEDSAVYLCASSINFQETQYFGPGTRLLVL.